These T cell receptor beta chains were read from a single sample in a study of T cells after yellow fever vaccination. Each CDR3 protein is one row after TCRdb ran MiXCR on the 5' RACE reads. The sample records some 350,000 distinct CDR3 sequences, over 4% being singletons. The sequenced sample was PBMCs, obtained 5 days after the yellow fever booster vaccination. The receptors originated from a man in his late teens or twenties who received the YFV17D yellow fever vaccine. CDR3s include the opening cysteine and the closing phenylalanine or tryptophan. D genes are given only for firm matches. Size tells how often a clone was seen (once, few, many) or the class of an expanded clone, and some rows leave it out.

>few|TRBV10-3|.|TRBJ2-1
CAISEGVGYNEQFF
TGTGCCATCAGTGAGGGGGTAGGGTACAATGAGCAGTTCTTC
>.|TRBV6-1|.|TRBJ2-2
CASTQGTGELFF
TGTGCCAGCACCCAGGGTACCGGGGAGCTGTTTTTT
>few|TRBV4-3|TRBD2|TRBJ2-1
CASSQVFASGGARNEQFF
TGCGCCAGCAGCCAAGTTTTCGCTAGCGGGGGGGCAAGGAATGAGCAGTTCTTC
>many|TRBV4-1|.|TRBJ2-5
CASSQEIGGIQETQYF
TGCGCCAGCAGCCAAGAGATTGGGGGGATCCAAGAGACCCAGTACTTC
>many|TRBV29-1|.|TRBJ2-1
CSVGQADPAEQFF
TGCAGCGTTGGTCAGGCAGACCCGGCTGAGCAGTTCTTC
>many|TRBV5-4|TRBD1|TRBJ2-5
CASSKRTGNEETQYF
TGTGCCAGCAGCAAAAGGACAGGGAACGAAGAGACCCAGTACTTC
>few|TRBV29-1|.|TRBJ1-2
CSASGGNHGYTF
TGCAGCGCCTCGGGGGGGAACCATGGCTACACCTTC
>.|TRBV29-1|.|TRBJ1-2
CSVVQDSRLGYTF
TGCAGCGTTGTCCAGGACAGTCGCCTTGGCTACACCTTC
>few|TRBV5-5|TRBD1|TRBJ2-2
CASAGTVLTGELFF
TGTGCCAGTGCCGGGACAGTTTTGACCGGGGAGCTGTTTTTT
>.|TRBV11-3|TRBD2|TRBJ2-5
CASSSRTSGGAGETQYF
TGTGCCAGCAGCTCCCGTACTAGCGGGGGGGCCGGGGAGACCCAGTACTTC
>.|TRBV12-3/TRBV12-4|TRBD1|TRBJ1-2
CASTWTGGVGYTF
TGTGCCAGCACATGGACAGGGGGTGTCGGCTACACCTTC
>few|TRBV5-6|.|TRBJ2-3
CASSLASGWSGDTQYF
TGTGCCAGCAGCTTGGCCTCGGGTTGGAGCGGAGATACGCAGTATTTT
>.|TRBV20-1|.|TRBJ1-4
CSARRRRSSNEKLFF
TGCAGTGCTAGAAGGAGGAGAAGTAGTAATGAAAAACTGTTTTTT
>few|TRBV20-1|.|TRBJ1-3
CSARMDRSGNTIYF
TGCAGTGCTAGAATGGACAGATCTGGAAACACCATATATTTT
>few|TRBV20-1|TRBD1|TRBJ2-3
CSARDPQGAGDTQYF
TGCAGTGCTAGAGATCCCCAGGGGGCGGGAGATACGCAGTATTTT
>.|TRBV25-1|TRBD1|TRBJ2-1
CASSDRDRVGNEQFF
TGTGCCAGCAGTGACAGGGACAGGGTGGGCAATGAGCAGTTCTTC
>.|TRBV15|TRBD2|TRBJ2-3
CATRSGGWNTQYF
TGTGCCACCCGTTCCGGGGGGTGGAATACGCAGTATTTT
>.|TRBV4-2|.|TRBJ2-1
CASSQGTGMEQFF
TGTGCCAGCAGCCAAGGAACAGGGATGGAGCAGTTCTTC
>few|TRBV5-1|TRBD1|TRBJ1-3
CASRVDRAGNTIYF
TGCGCCAGCAGAGTGGACAGGGCTGGAAACACCATATATTTT
>few|TRBV5-1|TRBD1|TRBJ2-4
CASSGGTGRAIQYF
TGCGCCAGCAGCGGCGGGACAGGGAGGGCCATTCAGTACTTC
>many|TRBV7-2|.|TRBJ2-4
CASSDRTGQSIQYF
TGTGCCAGCAGCGACAGGACGGGGCAGAGCATTCAGTACTTC
>many|TRBV9|.|TRBJ2-7
CASSVGSPSYEQYF
TGTGCCAGCAGCGTAGGGTCCCCCTCCTACGAGCAGTACTTC
>many|TRBV4-3|.|TRBJ2-3
CASSQVWAVSDTQYF
TGCGCCAGCAGCCAAGTCTGGGCTGTCTCAGATACGCAGTATTTT
>many|TRBV2|TRBD1|TRBJ1-1
CASSVQGENTEAFF
TGTGCCAGCAGTGTACAGGGGGAGAACACTGAAGCTTTCTTT
>many|TRBV5-1|TRBD2|TRBJ2-5
CASSAGEQETQYF
TGCGCCAGCAGCGCGGGGGAACAAGAGACCCAGTACTTC
>few|TRBV12-5|TRBD1|TRBJ1-2
CASGPGTGVYGYTF
TGTGCTAGTGGTCCCGGGACAGGAGTATATGGCTACACCTTC
>many|TRBV29-1|.|TRBJ1-1
CSVERGRNTEAFF
TGCAGCGTTGAACGGGGGCGGAACACTGAAGCTTTCTTT
>.|TRBV19|TRBD1|TRBJ2-7
CASGTGVSYEQYF
TGTGCCAGCGGGACAGGGGTTTCCTACGAGCAGTACTTC
>few|TRBV7-3|TRBD1|TRBJ1-6
CASSLNRGTGLHF
TGTGCCAGCAGCTTAAATCGGGGGACAGGGCTCCACTTT
>.|TRBV20-1|.|TRBJ1-6
CSARDPYRSSYNSPLHF
TGCAGTGCTAGAGATCCCTACAGGAGCTCCTATAATTCACCCCTCCACTTT
>many|TRBV7-2|.|TRBJ2-5
CASSLPGRPETQYF
TGTGCCAGCAGCTTACCGGGCAGGCCAGAGACCCAGTACTTC
>many|TRBV3-1|.|TRBJ1-2
CASSQEGYGYTF
TGCGCCAGCAGCCAAGAGGGGTATGGCTACACCTTC
>few|TRBV6-5|TRBD2|TRBJ2-1
CASSYSLAVYNEQFF
TGTGCCAGCAGTTACTCCCTAGCGGTTTACAATGAGCAGTTCTTC
>many|TRBV29-1|.|TRBJ2-3
CSAHRDTGDTQYF
TGCAGCGCTCACCGGGACACCGGAGATACGCAGTATTTT
>.|TRBV10-3|.|TRBJ1-6
CAISEIHGSPLHF
TGTGCCATCAGTGAGATCCACGGATCACCCCTCCACTTT
>.|TRBV19|TRBD1|TRBJ2-7
CATGVDEQYF
TGTGCTACAGGGGTAGACGAGCAGTACTTC
>.|TRBV12-3/TRBV12-4|.|TRBJ1-6
CASSLRGQSNSPLHF
TGTGCCAGCAGTTTACGAGGACAGTCAAATTCACCCCTCCACTTT
>.|TRBV2|.|TRBJ2-5
CASKESTNQETQYF
TGTGCCAGCAAAGAGAGCACAAACCAAGAGACCCAGTACTTC
>many|TRBV5-1|.|TRBJ1-2
CASSLSGDSGGANYGYTF
TGCGCCAGCAGCTTGTCCGGAGACTCAGGAGGAGCTAACTATGGCTACACCTTC
>.|TRBV4-3|TRBD1|TRBJ1-5
CASGQGGNQPQHF
TGCGCCAGCGGACAGGGAGGCAATCAGCCCCAGCATTTT
>.|TRBV30|.|TRBJ2-7
CAWSVQGLPYEQYF
TGTGCCTGGAGTGTACAAGGGCTGCCCTACGAGCAGTACTTC
>few|TRBV11-3|TRBD1|TRBJ2-1
CASSTTLDRGNEQFF
TGTGCCAGCAGCACGACGCTCGACAGGGGGAATGAGCAGTTCTTC
>few|TRBV10-3|.|TRBJ1-2
CAISEPLRRYYGYTF
TGTGCCATCAGTGAGCCCCTCAGACGGTACTATGGCTACACCTTC
>few|TRBV14|.|TRBJ2-7
CASSHNGGLYEQYF
TGTGCCAGCAGCCATAACGGGGGGCTCTACGAGCAGTACTTC
>.|TRBV12-3/TRBV12-4|.|TRBJ2-1
CASSTDSSAYNEQFF
TGTGCCAGCAGCACAGACTCCTCCGCCTACAATGAGCAGTTCTTC
>.|TRBV20-1|TRBD2|TRBJ2-3
CSAFLAGVDTQYF
TGCAGTGCTTTTCTAGCGGGGGTGGATACGCAGTATTTT
>many|TRBV5-1|.|TRBJ1-1
CASSPQSGNTEAFF
TGCGCCAGCAGCCCCCAGAGTGGGAACACTGAAGCTTTCTTT
>few|TRBV5-1|.|TRBJ1-1
CASSWALNTEAFF
TGCGCCAGCAGCTGGGCCCTGAACACTGAAGCTTTCTTT